What follows is one TCR beta chain and its context. The method was immunoSEQ multiplex PCR; TCRdb's version includes in-frame clones alone and lacks a portion of them. The sample shows fewer than 200,000 clones, 85% to 90% of them seen only once. This specimen comes from a study of control samples from healthy donors and cancer patients. Germline CDR1 and CDR2: MNHEY and SVGAGI. The ends lost 0 bases at V and 6 bases at J; junction bases unmatched: 8. The CDR3 consists of 16 residues. The source is a man aged 25-45 years in good health. The chain links TRBV6-5 to TRBJ2-5; 9 bases are a match to TRBD2. The source material was blood. The CDR3 nucleotides read TGTGCCAGCAGTTACTCGGCTAGCGGGGTAGGGAAGACCCAGTACTTC. Residues: CASSYSASGVGKTQYF.